This T cell receptor beta chain was captured in a study of blood T cell repertoires in COVID-19. About the study: The origin of the acute and convalescent COVID-19 samples was the United States, Italy and Spain. PBMCs, B-cell-depleted T cells, or T cells were the source of the cDNA or gDNA that made up the material.

The CDR3 is 15 amino acids. The germline V and J ends were trimmed by 8 bases and 1 base, with 16 bases remaining between them. Germline CDR1 SGHRS, CDR2 YFSETQ. In the authors' workflow: The assay estimated nucleated cells by amplifying reference gene primers. The assay was immunoSEQ multiplex PCR, and TCRdb's table has in-frame clones only and misses some. That table supplies the V and J calls and clone size; D and trimming were determined from the DNA. The sample comprises under 150,000 clones, over 80% of which are singletons, and about a tenth rests with the top ten. The sequencing input was peripheral blood. The chain joins TRBV5-1 to TRBJ1-5; D is unclear. The receptor's source is a man aged 40-49 years with active or convalescent COVID-19. For the CDR3, the DNA is TGCGCCAGTGCTCCCGTGACGGGGAGCAATCAGCCCCAGCATTTT. Amino acids: CASAPVTGSNQPQHF.